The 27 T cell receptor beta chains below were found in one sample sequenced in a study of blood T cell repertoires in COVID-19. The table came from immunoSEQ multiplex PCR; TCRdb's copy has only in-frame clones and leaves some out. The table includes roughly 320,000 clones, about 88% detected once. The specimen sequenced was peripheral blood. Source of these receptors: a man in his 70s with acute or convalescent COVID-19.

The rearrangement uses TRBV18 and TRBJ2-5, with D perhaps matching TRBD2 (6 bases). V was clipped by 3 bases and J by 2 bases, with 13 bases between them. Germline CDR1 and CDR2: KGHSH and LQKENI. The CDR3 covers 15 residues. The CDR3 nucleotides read TGTGCCAGCTCACCGCGGGATGGGGTTCAAGAGACCCAGTACTTC. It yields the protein CASSPRDGVQETQYF.

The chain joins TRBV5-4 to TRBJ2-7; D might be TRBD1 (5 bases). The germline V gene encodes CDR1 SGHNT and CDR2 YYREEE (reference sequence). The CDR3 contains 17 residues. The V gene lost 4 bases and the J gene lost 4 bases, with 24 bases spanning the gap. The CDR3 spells CASSLPVGAGTIYEQYF. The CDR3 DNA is TGTGCCAGCAGCCTCCCAGTAGGGGCCGGCACCATTTACGAGCAGTACTTC.

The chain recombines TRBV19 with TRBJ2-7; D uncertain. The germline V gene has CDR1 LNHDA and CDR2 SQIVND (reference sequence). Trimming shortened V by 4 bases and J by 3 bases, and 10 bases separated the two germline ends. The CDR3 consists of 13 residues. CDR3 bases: TGTGCCAGTAGTAACCGGGTTCACTACGAGCAGTACTTC. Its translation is CASSNRVHYEQYF.

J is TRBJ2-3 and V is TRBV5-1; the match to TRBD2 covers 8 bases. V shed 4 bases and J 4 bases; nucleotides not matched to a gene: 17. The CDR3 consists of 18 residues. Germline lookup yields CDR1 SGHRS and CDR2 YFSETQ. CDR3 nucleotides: TGCGCCAGCAGCGCGAGCCCCGGGAGTTCCGGGGGGGCAGATACGCAGTATTTT. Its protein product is CASSASPGSSGGADTQYF.

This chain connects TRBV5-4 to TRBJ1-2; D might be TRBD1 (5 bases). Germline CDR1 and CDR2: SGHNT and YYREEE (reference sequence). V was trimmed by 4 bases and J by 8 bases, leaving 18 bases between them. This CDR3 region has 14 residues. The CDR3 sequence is CASSQVQGRDGYTF. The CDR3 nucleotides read TGTGCCAGCAGCCAGGTGCAGGGTCGTGACGGCTACACCTTC.

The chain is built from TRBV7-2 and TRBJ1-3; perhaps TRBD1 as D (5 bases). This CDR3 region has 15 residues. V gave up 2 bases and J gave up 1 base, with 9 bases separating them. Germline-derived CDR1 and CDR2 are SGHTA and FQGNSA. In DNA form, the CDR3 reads TGTGCCAGCAGCTTATGGTCAGGGTCTGGAAACACCATATATTTT. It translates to CASSLWSGSGNTIYF.

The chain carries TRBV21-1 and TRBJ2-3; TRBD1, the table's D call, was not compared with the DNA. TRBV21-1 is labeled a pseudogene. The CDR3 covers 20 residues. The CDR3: CASSPWSGLGTGPFTDTQYF. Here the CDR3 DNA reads TGTGCCAGCAGTCCTTGGTCGGGTTTGGGGACAGGGCCCTTCACAGATACGCAGTATTTT.

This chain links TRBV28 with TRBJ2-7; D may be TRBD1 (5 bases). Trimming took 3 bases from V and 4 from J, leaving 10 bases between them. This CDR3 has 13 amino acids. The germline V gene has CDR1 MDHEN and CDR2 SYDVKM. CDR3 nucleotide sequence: TGTGCCAGCAGTTTGTCAGGACAATACGAGCAGTACTTC. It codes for CASSLSGQYEQYF.

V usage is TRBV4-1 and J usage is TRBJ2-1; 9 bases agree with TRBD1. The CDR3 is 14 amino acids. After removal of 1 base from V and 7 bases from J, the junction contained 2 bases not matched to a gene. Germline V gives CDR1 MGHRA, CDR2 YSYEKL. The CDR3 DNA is TGCGCCAGCAGCCAAGTTGGGACAGGGAATGAGCAGTTCTTC. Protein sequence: CASSQVGTGNEQFF.

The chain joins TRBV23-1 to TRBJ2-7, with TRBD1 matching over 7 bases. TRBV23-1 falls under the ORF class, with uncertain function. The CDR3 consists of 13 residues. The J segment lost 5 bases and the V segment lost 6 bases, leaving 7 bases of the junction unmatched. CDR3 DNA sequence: TGCGCCAGCAGGCAGACAGGGCTCGACGAGCAGTACTTC. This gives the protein CASRQTGLDEQYF.

CDR3 sequence: CASSLITTREKLFF. The CDR3 region has the DNA TGTGCCAGCAGTTTAATCACTACAAGGGAAAAACTGTTTTTT. The chain carries TRBV28 and TRBJ1-4; D is undetermined. The CDR3 runs to 14 residues. Germline V lookup: CDR1 MDHEN, CDR2 SYDVKM. Trimming cost V 2 bases and J 8 bases, with 12 bases left between them.

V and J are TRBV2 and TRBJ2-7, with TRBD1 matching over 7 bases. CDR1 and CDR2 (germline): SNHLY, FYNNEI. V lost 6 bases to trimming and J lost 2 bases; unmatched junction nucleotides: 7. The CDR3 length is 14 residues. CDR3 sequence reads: CASRPGQNPYEQYF. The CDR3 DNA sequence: TGTGCCAGCAGGCCGGGACAGAACCCCTACGAGCAGTACTTC.

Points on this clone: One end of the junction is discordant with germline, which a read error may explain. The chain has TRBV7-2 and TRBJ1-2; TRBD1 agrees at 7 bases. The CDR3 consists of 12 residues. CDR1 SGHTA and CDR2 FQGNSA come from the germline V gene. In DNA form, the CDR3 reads TGTGCCAGCAGCTTAGCTGACACCAGGGGGATCTTC. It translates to CASSLADTRGIF.

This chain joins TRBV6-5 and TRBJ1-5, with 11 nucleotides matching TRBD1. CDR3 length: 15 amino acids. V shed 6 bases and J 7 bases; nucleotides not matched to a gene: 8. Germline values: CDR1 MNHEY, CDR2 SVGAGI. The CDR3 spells CASRSGTGGWQPQHF. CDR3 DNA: TGTGCCAGCAGATCCGGGACAGGGGGTTGGCAGCCCCAGCATTTT.

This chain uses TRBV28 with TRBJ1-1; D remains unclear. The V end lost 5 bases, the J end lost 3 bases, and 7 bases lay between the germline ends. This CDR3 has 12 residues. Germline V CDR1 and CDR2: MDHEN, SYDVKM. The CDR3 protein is CASSVQDTEAFF. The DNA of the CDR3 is TGTGCCAGCAGTGTACAAGACACTGAAGCTTTCTTT.

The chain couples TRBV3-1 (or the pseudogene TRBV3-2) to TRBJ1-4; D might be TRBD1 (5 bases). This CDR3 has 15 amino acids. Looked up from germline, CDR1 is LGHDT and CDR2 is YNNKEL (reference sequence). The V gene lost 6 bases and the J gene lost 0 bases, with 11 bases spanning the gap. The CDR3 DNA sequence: TGTGCCAGCAGGGAGACGGGGGCAACTAATGAAAAACTGTTTTTT. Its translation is CASRETGATNEKLFF.

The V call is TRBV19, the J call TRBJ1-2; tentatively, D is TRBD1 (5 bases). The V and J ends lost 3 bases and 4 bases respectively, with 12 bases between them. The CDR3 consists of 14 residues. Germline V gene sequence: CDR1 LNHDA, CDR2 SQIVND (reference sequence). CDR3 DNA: TGTGCCAGTAGTATGGTCGGCAGGGCCTATGGCTACACCTTC. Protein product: CASSMVGRAYGYTF. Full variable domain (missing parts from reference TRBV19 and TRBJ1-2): DGGITQSPKYLFRKEGQNVTLSCEQNLNHDAMYWYRQDPGQGLRLIYYSQIVNDFQKGDIAEGYSVSREKKESFPLTVTSAQKNPTAFYLCASSMVGRAYGYTFGSGTRLTVV.

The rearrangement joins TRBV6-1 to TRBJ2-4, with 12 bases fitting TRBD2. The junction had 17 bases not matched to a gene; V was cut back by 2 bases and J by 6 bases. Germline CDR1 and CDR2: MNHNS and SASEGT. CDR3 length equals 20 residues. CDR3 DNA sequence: TGTGCCAGCAGTGAACACCACCGCTATTCTAGCGGGAGGGCGACAAACATTCAGTACTTC. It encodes CASSEHHRYSSGRATNIQYF.

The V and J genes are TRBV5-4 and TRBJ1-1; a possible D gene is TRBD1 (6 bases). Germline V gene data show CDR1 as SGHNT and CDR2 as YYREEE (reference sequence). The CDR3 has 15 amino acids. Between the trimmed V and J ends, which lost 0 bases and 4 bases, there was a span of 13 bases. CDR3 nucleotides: TGTGCCAGCAGCTTGGGGCCAGGGGTTTCCACTGAAGCTTTCTTT. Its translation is CASSLGPGVSTEAFF.

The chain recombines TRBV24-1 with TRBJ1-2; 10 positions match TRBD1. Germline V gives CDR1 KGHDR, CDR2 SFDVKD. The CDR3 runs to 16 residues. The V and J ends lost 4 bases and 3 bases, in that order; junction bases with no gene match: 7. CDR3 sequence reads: CATSDPSGTGDYGYTF. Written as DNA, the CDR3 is TGTGCCACCAGTGACCCATCCGGGACAGGGGACTATGGCTACACCTTC.

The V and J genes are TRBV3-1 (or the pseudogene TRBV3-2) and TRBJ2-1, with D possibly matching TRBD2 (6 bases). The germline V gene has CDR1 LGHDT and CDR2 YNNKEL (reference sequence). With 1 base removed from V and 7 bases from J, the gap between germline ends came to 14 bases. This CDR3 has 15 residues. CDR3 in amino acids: CASSQALGEVNEQFF. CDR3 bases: TGTGCCAGCAGCCAAGCCTTAGGGGAGGTAAATGAGCAGTTCTTC.

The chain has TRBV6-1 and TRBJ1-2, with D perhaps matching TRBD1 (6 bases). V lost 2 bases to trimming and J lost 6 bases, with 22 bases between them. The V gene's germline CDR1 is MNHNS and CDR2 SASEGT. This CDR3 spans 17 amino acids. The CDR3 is CASSEYKSRTAGHGYTF. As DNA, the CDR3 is TGTGCCAGCAGTGAATATAAGTCCCGGACAGCGGGGCATGGCTACACCTTC.

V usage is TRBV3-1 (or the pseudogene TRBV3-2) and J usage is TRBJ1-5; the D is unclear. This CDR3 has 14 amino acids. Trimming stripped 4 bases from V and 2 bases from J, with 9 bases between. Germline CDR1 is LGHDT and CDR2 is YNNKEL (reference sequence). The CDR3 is CASSPLPGNQPQHF. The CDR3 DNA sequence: TGTGCCAGCAGCCCTTTACCGGGCAATCAGCCCCAGCATTTT.

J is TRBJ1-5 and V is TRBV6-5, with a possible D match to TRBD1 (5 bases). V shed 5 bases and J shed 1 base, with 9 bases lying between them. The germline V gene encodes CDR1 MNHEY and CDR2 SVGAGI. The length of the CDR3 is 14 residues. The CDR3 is CASSRGGSNQPQHF. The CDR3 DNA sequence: TGTGCCAGCAGTCGTGGGGGGAGCAATCAGCCCCAGCATTTT.

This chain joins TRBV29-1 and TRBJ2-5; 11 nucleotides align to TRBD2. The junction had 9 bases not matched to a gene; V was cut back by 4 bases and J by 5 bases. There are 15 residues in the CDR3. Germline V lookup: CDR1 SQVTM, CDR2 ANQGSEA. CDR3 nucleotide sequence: TGCAGCGTTGTACTAGCGGGAGAGGGATGGGAGACCCAGTACTTC. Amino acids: CSVVLAGEGWETQYF. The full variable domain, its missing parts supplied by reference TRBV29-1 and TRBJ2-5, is SAVISQKPSRDICQRGTSLTIQCQVDSQVTMMFWYRQQPGQSLTLIATANQGSEATYESGFVIDKFPISRPNLTFSTLTVSNMSPEDSSIYLCSVVLAGEGWETQYFGPGTRLLVL.

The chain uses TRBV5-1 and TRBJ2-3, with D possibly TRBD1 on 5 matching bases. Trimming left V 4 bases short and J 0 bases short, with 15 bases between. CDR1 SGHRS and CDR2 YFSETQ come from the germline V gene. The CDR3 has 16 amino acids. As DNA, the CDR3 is TGCGCCAGCAGCGTACAACAGGCCTCTAGCACAGATACGCAGTATTTT. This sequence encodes CASSVQQASSTDTQYF.

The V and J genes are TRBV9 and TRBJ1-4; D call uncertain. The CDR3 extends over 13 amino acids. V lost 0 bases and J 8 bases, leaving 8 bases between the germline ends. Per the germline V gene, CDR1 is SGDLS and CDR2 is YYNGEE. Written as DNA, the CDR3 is TGTGCCAGCAGCGTAGTTCCGGGGGAAAAACTGTTTTTT. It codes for CASSVVPGEKLFF.